This TCR beta chain was documented in a study of human T cells and chemical hapten exposure. TCRdb re-called the RACE reads through MiXCR, storing one row per CDR3 protein. The repertoire includes some 400,000 distinct CDR3 sequences, approximately 4.4% of them detected once, and 2% to 2.5% sits in the top ten. This CDR3 contains 13 residues. Per the germline V gene, CDR1 is SGDLS and CDR2 is YYNGEE. The V gene lost 4 bases and the J gene lost 6 bases, with 11 bases spanning the gap. Described time point: patch test 1, 2 weeks after DPC sensitization. The treatment is: therapeutic diphenylcyclopropenone sensitization with weekly scalp DPC.

The sample in question was whole blood, obtained in connection with sensitization to the hapten diphenylcyclopropenone (DPC). The chain couples TRBV9 to TRBJ2-1; D tentatively reads TRBD1 or TRBD2 (6 bases each). This TCR was recovered from a woman between 45 and 65 years old with alopecia areata. Some clones in this sample may be carry-over from other donors' samples. CDR3 in amino acids: CASSSGDSNEQFF. The CDR3 DNA reads as TGTGCCAGCAGCTCAGGGGACTCCAATGAGCAGTTCTTC.